The 29 T cell receptor gamma chains listed next were all sequenced from one sample in a study of Vδ1+ human thymocytes. General observations from the study: In the thymus, TRG and TRD repertoires looked highly polyclonal with Gaussian CDR3 lengths.

Sequences come from RNA converted to cDNA by reverse transcription. Pooled V-gene forward primers with one constant-region reverse primer generated the CDR3 amplicons by multiplex PCR. TCRdb ran CATT on the multiplex PCR reads. The sample records some 37,000 gamma-chain clones, 20% to 25% being singletons. No antigens are known for them. Sequenced input: Vdelta1+ gamma-delta thymocytes from the thymus. Documented subset: FACS-sorted CD3+ TCRalphabeta- TCRVdelta1+ TCRVdelta2- thymocytes. The receptors were sampled from a girl in the first two years of life who had congenital heart surgery.

Only a few counts were recorded for this clone. It may be a read error: a sequence one base away is much more abundant. V gene TRGV4 combines with J gene TRGJ1 or TRGJ2. CDR1 and CDR2 from the germline V gene are EGSTGY and YDSYTSSV. The CDR3 has 9 amino acids. The CDR3 region has the DNA TGTGCCACCTTGGATAAGAAACTCTTT. Its translation is CATLDKKLF.

This clone was seen more than once but under ten times. With a much larger clone just one base away, this may be a read error. The same CDR3 also results from other DNA sequences found in this sample. The rearrangement uses TRGV2 and TRGJ1 or TRGJ2. The CDR3 consists of 12 residues. From germline, CDR1 is EGSNGY and CDR2 YDSYNSKV. V lost 0 bases, J lost 8 bases, and 4 bases stayed unmatched. The CDR3 sequence: CATWDGQDKKLF. The CDR3 nucleotides read TGTGCCACCTGGGACGGGCAAGATAAGAAACTCTTT.

J is TRGJ1 or TRGJ2 and V is TRGV8. The CDR3 totals 13 residues. The J segment lost 11 bases and the V segment lost 0 bases, leaving 10 bases of the junction unmatched. Germline CDR1 VENAVY, CDR2 YDSYNSRV. CDR3 residues: CATWDRPWVEKLF. As DNA, the CDR3 is TGTGCCACCTGGGATAGGCCATGGGTGGAGAAACTCTTT.

V and J are TRGV3 and TRGJ1 or TRGJ2. This CDR3 region has 14 residues. Germline assignment: CDR1 VTNTFY and CDR2 YDVSTARD (reference sequence). J lost 0 bases, V lost 5 bases, and 7 bases had no gene match. CDR3 sequence reads: CATWAATNYYKKLF. The CDR3 nucleotides read TGTGCCACCTGGGCCGCAACGAATTATTATAAGAAACTCTTT.

This clone was seen more than once but under ten times. Given a much more abundant clone one base away, this may be a read error. Other DNA sequences from this sample encode an identical CDR3 as well. The rearrangement links TRGV3 to TRGJ1 or TRGJ2. This CDR3 is built from 12 residues. Germline V gene sequence: CDR1 VTNTFY, CDR2 YDVSTARD (reference sequence). V lost 0 bases, J lost 8 bases, and 4 bases stayed unmatched. CDR3 sequence: CATWDRPDKKLF. CDR3 nucleotide sequence: TGTGCCACCTGGGACAGGCCCGATAAGAAACTCTTT.

This clone was seen only a few times. This may be a read error, as it is one base from a much larger clone. The rearrangement uses TRGV8 and TRGJ1 or TRGJ2. Germline assignment: CDR1 VENAVY and CDR2 YDSYNSRV. V was clipped by 3 bases and J by 11 bases; unmatched bases: 1. CDR3 size: 9 residues. DNA for the CDR3: TGTGCCACCTGGGATGAGAAACTCTTT. Translating gives CATWDEKLF.

This clone came up a few times. This chain uses TRGV9 with TRGJ1 or TRGJ2. The germline CDR1 and CDR2 sequences are GITISATS and ISYDGTV (reference sequence). V shed 10 bases and J 9 bases; nucleotides not matched to a gene: 6. The CDR3 totals 9 residues. The CDR3 loop reads CAFVFKKLF. The CDR3 region has the DNA TGTGCCTTTGTATTTAAGAAACTCTTT.

As concerns this clone: The sample contains more than one DNA sequence encoding this CDR3. V is TRGV3 and J is TRGJP2. Germline assignment: CDR1 VTNTFY and CDR2 YDVSTARD (reference sequence). The CDR3 has 15 amino acids. J was trimmed by 8 bases and V by 0 bases; bases with no gene match: 9. The CDR3 coding sequence is TGTGCCACCTGGGACAGGCCGGGAGGGGATTGGATCAAGACGTTT. This translates into CATWDRPGGDWIKTF.

This clone was counted a few times. A much larger clonotype is one base distant, so this may be a read error. This same CDR3 is encoded by further DNA sequences in the sample. This chain joins TRGV2 and TRGJ1 or TRGJ2. The CDR3 has 13 amino acids. Germline V gives CDR1 EGSNGY, CDR2 YDSYNSKV. V was clipped by 1 base and J by 3 bases; unmatched bases: 3. The CDR3 loop reads CATWDGRYYKKLF. CDR3 in DNA: TGTGCCACCTGGGACGGACGTTATTATAAGAAACTCTTT.

A remark on this clone: Other nucleotide sequences in the sample specify the same CDR3. The chain carries TRGV9 and TRGJ1 or TRGJ2. CDR3 size: 14 residues. V shed 2 bases and J 0 bases; nucleotides not matched to a gene: 4. Germline-derived CDR1 and CDR2 are GITISATS and ISYDGTV (reference sequence). As DNA, the CDR3 is TGTGCCTTGTGGGAGGCCCAGAATTATTATAAGAAACTCTTT. Translation gives CALWEAQNYYKKLF.

The J gene is TRGJ1 or TRGJ2, the V gene TRGV2. The V segment lost 0 bases and the J segment 5 bases; nucleotides outside the gene matches: 13. Germline V CDR1 and CDR2: EGSNGY, YDSYNSKV. This CDR3 contains 16 residues. The CDR3 here is CATWDGQRRSHYKKLF. Here the CDR3 DNA reads TGTGCCACCTGGGACGGGCAACGTCGTTCGCATTATAAGAAACTCTTT.

For this clone: A read error is possible here, since a much larger clone lies one base away. This sequence joins TRGV4 and TRGJ1 or TRGJ2. The CDR3 contains 14 residues. The J segment lost 2 bases and the V segment lost 4 bases, leaving 8 bases of the junction unmatched. Per germline, CDR1 EGSTGY and CDR2 YDSYTSSV. The CDR3 coding sequence is TGTGCCACCTGGGAGGGGCGGGATTATTATAAGAAACTCTTT. Protein product: CATWEGRDYYKKLF.

The sample holds a few counts of this clone. At one boundary the junction diverges from the germline segment, which might be a read error. The chain links TRGV2 to TRGJ1 or TRGJ2. From germline, CDR1 is EGSNGY and CDR2 YDSYNSKV. The CDR3 contains 12 residues. This chain's CDR3 is CATWDHYYKKLF. CDR3 sequence (DNA): TGCGCCACCTGGGATCATTATTATAAGAAACTCTTT.

The chain recombines TRGV4 with TRGJ1 or TRGJ2. CDR3 length equals 15 residues. With V trimmed by 0 bases and J by 4 bases, 9 bases remained unmatched. Germline V gene sequence: CDR1 EGSTGY, CDR2 YDSYTSSV. The CDR3: CATWDGLRGYYKKLF. In nucleotides, the CDR3 is TGTGCCACCTGGGATGGGCTAAGAGGCTATTATAAGAAACTCTTT.

This clone was counted only a few times. This chain links TRGV4 with TRGJ1 or TRGJ2. CDR3 length: 12 amino acids. Trimming removed 0 bases from V and 12 bases from J; junction bases left unmatched: 8. CDR1 is EGSTGY and CDR2 is YDSYTSSV in the germline V gene. The CDR3: CATWDGPRGKLF. In DNA, the CDR3 is TGTGCCACCTGGGATGGGCCAAGGGGGAAACTCTTT.

This rearrangement joins TRGV4 to TRGJ1 or TRGJ2. CDR1 is EGSTGY, CDR2 YDSYTSSV, per germline. The CDR3 extends over 14 amino acids. V lost 3 bases to trimming and J lost 1 base; unmatched junction nucleotides: 6. CDR3 DNA: TGTGCCACCTGGGATCTCGGAAATTATTATAAGAAACTCTTT. Encoded protein: CATWDLGNYYKKLF.

This clone has more than one count but fewer than ten. A junction boundary mismatches the germline segment, possibly from a read error. This chain connects TRGV5 to TRGJP1. The germline CDR1 and CDR2 sequences are VINAFY and YDVSNSKD. The CDR3 has 15 amino acids. The CDR3 bases are TGTGCCGCCTGGGACTCTAAGGCCACTGGTTGGTTCAAGATATTT. Translating gives CAAWDSKATGWFKIF.

Only a few counts were recorded for this clone. The chain couples TRGV3 to TRGJ1 or TRGJ2. The germline CDR1 and CDR2 sequences are VTNTFY and YDVSTARD (reference sequence). This CDR3 is built from 14 residues. V lost 2 bases and J lost 3; bases outside the gene matches: 7. The CDR3 here is CATWDNPPYYKKLF. For the CDR3, the DNA is TGTGCCACCTGGGACAATCCTCCTTATTATAAGAAACTCTTT.

V usage is TRGV2 and J usage is TRGJP2. Germline V gives CDR1 EGSNGY, CDR2 YDSYNSKV. The CDR3 sequence is 14 residues long. V was pared by 3 bases and J by 7 bases, with 8 bases of the junction left unmatched. This CDR3 reads CATWDRPDDWIKTF. As DNA, the CDR3 is TGTGCCACCTGGGACAGGCCTGATGATTGGATCAAGACGTTT.

As concerns this clone: At one of its ends the junction is not consistent with the germline gene, which may arise from a read error. The genes are TRGV8 and TRGJP2. CDR3 length equals 16 residues. The germline gives CDR1 VENAVY, CDR2 YDSYNSRV. The CDR3 bases are TGTGCCACCTGGGATCCCGGGGTTAGTAGTGATTGGATGAAGACGTTT. It yields the protein CATWDPGVSSDWMKTF.

This clone was counted between two and nine times. Different DNA sequences within this sample yield the same CDR3. The chain uses TRGV8 and TRGJP1. The CDR3 totals 14 residues. CDR1 is VENAVY and CDR2 is YDSYNSRV in the germline V gene. The junction had 4 bases not matched to a gene; V was cut back by 4 bases and J by 2 bases. The CDR3 nucleotides read TGTGCCACCTGGGACAACACCACTGGTTGGTTCAAGATATTT. Protein sequence: CATWDNTTGWFKIF.

The chain links TRGV2 to TRGJ1 or TRGJ2. The CDR3 contains 11 residues. CDR1 is EGSNGY, CDR2 YDSYNSKV, per germline. J lost 10 bases, V lost 5 bases, and 8 bases had no gene match. As DNA, the CDR3 is TGTGCCACCTGGGCCTGGAGGAAGAAACTCTTT. The encoded protein is CATWAWRKKLF.

The gene calls are TRGV9 and TRGJ1 or TRGJ2. The CDR3 totals 12 residues. The V segment lost 0 bases and the J segment 10 bases; nucleotides outside the gene matches: 6. Germline CDR1 and CDR2: GITISATS and ISYDGTV (reference sequence). In DNA form, the CDR3 reads TGTGCCTTGTGGGAGGTGCCCAAAAAGAAACTCTTT. As protein: CALWEVPKKKLF.

Notes on this clone: A much larger clone lies a single base off, so this may be a read error. The V and J genes are TRGV8 and TRGJP2. Germline V CDR1 and CDR2: VENAVY, YDSYNSRV. The length of the CDR3 is 15 residues. The trim removed 0 bases at V and 2 bases at J, leaving 3 bases unmatched. CDR3 sequence reads: CATWDRRSSDWIKTF. CDR3 nucleotides: TGTGCCACCTGGGATAGGCGGAGTAGTGATTGGATCAAGACGTTT.

The V and J genes are TRGV9 and TRGJ1 or TRGJ2. CDR3 length: 16 residues. Germline V gene lookup returns CDR1 GITISATS and CDR2 ISYDGTV (reference sequence). V shed 0 bases and J 5 bases; nucleotides not matched to a gene: 13. The CDR3 here is CALWEVQPGDNYKKLF. CDR3 DNA: TGTGCCTTGTGGGAGGTGCAGCCGGGGGATAATTATAAGAAACTCTTT.

This clone was seen a handful of times. Its ends do not fully match the called genes, so a read error is possible. In the same sample, other DNA sequences code for this CDR3. The rearrangement joins TRGV3 to TRGJP2. Per the germline V gene, CDR1 is VTNTFY and CDR2 is YDVSTARD (reference sequence). The length of the CDR3 is 16 residues. The CDR3 sequence: CATWGQADSSDWIKTF. The CDR3 nucleotides read TGCGCCACCTGGGGACAGGCGGATAGTAGTGATTGGATCAAGACGTTT.

This clone appeared a few times. The V call is TRGV3, the J call TRGJ1 or TRGJ2. Germline V gives CDR1 VTNTFY, CDR2 YDVSTARD (reference sequence). The CDR3 extends over 14 amino acids. Losses at the gene ends were 3 bases for V and 7 bases for J; bases not matched to a gene: 12. The chain's CDR3 is CATWDGSPRYKKLF. The CDR3 DNA reads TGTGCCACCTGGGACGGGTCCCCGAGGTATAAGAAACTCTTT.

J is TRGJP2 and V is TRGV9. CDR3 length: 16 residues. Trimming at V came to 3 bases and at J to 1 base, leaving 8 bases not matched to a gene. CDR1 is GITISATS, CDR2 ISYDGTV, per germline (reference sequence). The CDR3 DNA follows: TGTGCCTTGTGGGAGTTGACTTCTAGTAGTGATTGGATCAAGACGTTT. Encoded protein: CALWELTSSSDWIKTF.

The table lists this clone with a few counts. The chain carries TRGV3 and TRGJ1 or TRGJ2. The V gene end was trimmed by 6 bases and the J gene end by 3 bases; junction bases not matched to a gene: 5. CDR3 length equals 12 residues. CDR1 and CDR2 from the germline V gene are VTNTFY and YDVSTARD (reference sequence). CDR3 protein: CATWSSYYKKLF. The CDR3 DNA reads TGTGCCACCTGGAGCTCTTATTATAAGAAACTCTTT.